What follows are 22 T cell receptor beta chains derived from one specimen sequenced in a study of Graves' ophthalmopathy and Graves' hyperthyroidism (dated by TCRdb to between 2017 and 2018). Sequencing was performed on an Illumina HiSeq 2000. TCR beta CDR3 regions were amplified from RNA transcripts for repertoire sequencing. The first round was an RT-PCR using HTBI primers with the Qiagen OneStep RT-PCR kit, and this first round was followed by a second-round multiplex PCR, then size selection and purification. The public reads were run again by TCRdb, first through fastp at Q25 and then through MiXCR, and only productive beta chains were kept. CDR3 protein sequences are deduplicated, and each keeps its most common genes and DNA. The sample table records 360,000 or so distinct CDR3 sequences; about a sixth of these occur just once. Clones ranked in the top ten supply 1.6% of the sample. The sample comprised peripheral blood. These receptors were obtained from a young woman with Graves' ophthalmopathy. Donor details come from another sample of the same person, matched by shared clones.

This clonotype was counted ten times or more. The chain has TRBV7-9 and TRBJ2-7; the D call may be TRBD1 or TRBD2 (5 bases each). V shed 0 bases and J shed 3 bases, with 12 bases lying between them. The CDR3 is made up of 15 amino acids. Germline CDR1 and CDR2: SEHNR and FQNEAQ (reference sequence). CDR3 protein: CASSLAGASSYEQYF. In nucleotides, the CDR3 is TGTGCCAGCAGCTTAGCCGGGGCTAGTAGCTACGAGCAGTACTTC.

This clonotype was found many times. The chain has TRBV12-3 or TRBV12-4 and TRBJ2-7; D tentatively reads TRBD1 or TRBD2 (6 bases each). The CDR3 has 14 residues. Trimming took 7 bases from V and 1 from J, leaving 14 bases between them. CDR3: CASIGRDTSYEQYF. CDR3 nucleotides: TGTGCCAGCATAGGGCGGGACACTTCCTACGAGCAGTACTTC.

The V call is TRBV6-2 or TRBV6-3, the J call TRBJ2-7, with 9 positions matching TRBD1. CDR3 length: 15 residues. Germline CDR1 and CDR2: MNHEY and SVGEGT. The junction had 8 bases not matched to a gene; V was cut back by 6 bases and J by 2 bases. CDR3 loop: CASRPRGTGTYEQYF. CDR3 nucleotide sequence: TGTGCCAGCAGGCCACGCGGGACAGGGACCTACGAGCAGTACTTC.

This clonotype was seen more than once but under ten times. This chain links TRBV28 with TRBJ2-2, with D unclear. CDR3 length: 12 residues. Trimming shortened V by 6 bases and J by 11 bases, and 13 bases separated the two germline ends. The V gene's germline CDR1 is MDHEN and CDR2 SYDVKM. This chain's CDR3 is CASSIRAVELFF. The CDR3 DNA follows: TGTGCCAGCAGCATCCGGGCCGTTGAGCTGTTTTTT. Full variable domain (missing parts from reference TRBV28 and TRBJ2-2): DVKVTQSSRYLVKRTGEKVFLECVQDMDHENMFWYRQDPGLGLRLIYFSYDVKMKEKGDIPEGYSVSREKKERFSLILESASTNQTSMYLCASSIRAVELFFGEGSRLTVL.

This clonotype was counted ten times or more. The CDR3 loop reads CASSLLLSGPRNIQYF. CDR3 DNA sequence: TGTGCCAGCAGTTTACTCTTAAGCGGGCCGAGGAACATTCAGTACTTC. The chain has TRBV28 and TRBJ2-4; TRBD2 is a possible D gene (6 bases). In germline, CDR1 is MDHEN, CDR2 SYDVKM. The CDR3 covers 16 residues. V was trimmed by 2 bases and J by 7 bases, leaving 18 bases between them. Using reference TRBV28 and TRBJ2-4 for the parts outside the CDR3, the full variable domain is DVKVTQSSRYLVKRTGEKVFLECVQDMDHENMFWYRQDPGLGLRLIYFSYDVKMKEKGDIPEGYSVSREKKERFSLILESASTNQTSMYLCASSLLLSGPRNIQYFGAGTRLSVL.

This clonotype has ten or more counts. The chain couples TRBV11-2 to TRBJ1-5; a possible D gene is TRBD1 (6 bases). This CDR3 has 15 amino acids. V lost 0 bases and J 9 bases, leaving 15 bases between the germline ends. Germline V gene sequence: CDR1 SGHAT, CDR2 FQNNGV. The CDR3 DNA sequence: TGTGCCAGCAGCTTAGACAGGGGATTCCATAGGCCCCAGCATTTT. Its protein is CASSLDRGFHRPQHF.

The gene calls are TRBV20-1 and TRBJ2-7; 8 bases fit TRBD2. V shed 6 bases and J 6 bases; nucleotides not matched to a gene: 10. CDR1 and CDR2 from the germline V gene are DFQATT and SNEGSKA (reference sequence). The CDR3 sequence is 13 residues long. The CDR3 protein is CSATGQRELEQYF. CDR3 nucleotide sequence: TGCAGTGCCACTGGTCAGCGGGAGCTCGAGCAGTACTTC.

Ten or more counts support this clonotype. The rearrangement joins TRBV13 to TRBJ1-2; D not resolved. V gave up 5 bases and J gave up 5 bases, with 18 bases separating them. CDR1 and CDR2 from the germline V gene are PRHDT and FYEKMQ (reference sequence). This CDR3 is 15 amino acids long. The CDR3 DNA sequence: TGTGCCAGCAGCCGTCTCAACGGATTTCGATATGGCTACACCTTC. This translates into CASSRLNGFRYGYTF.

This clonotype was observed at least ten times. The chain is built from TRBV2 and TRBJ1-1; 7 positions agree with TRBD1. J was trimmed by 0 bases and V by 9 bases; bases with no gene match: 4. Germline V gene sequence: CDR1 SNHLY, CDR2 FYNNEI. The CDR3 contains 13 residues. CDR3 sequence reads: CARGQELNTEAFF. In nucleotides, the CDR3 is TGTGCCAGAGGACAGGAACTGAACACTGAAGCTTTCTTT.

The chain links TRBV6-2 or TRBV6-3 to TRBJ1-1, with D possibly being TRBD1 (6 bases). The germline CDR1 and CDR2 sequences are MNHEY and SVGEGT. V was shortened by 8 bases and J by 0 bases, with 19 bases between the two germline ends. The CDR3 consists of 16 residues. CDR3 amino acids: CASSKWGGYMNTEAFF. The CDR3 DNA reads TGTGCCAGCTCAAAGTGGGGGGGCTATATGAACACTGAAGCTTTCTTT.

This clonotype was counted many times. CDR3: CAWRRDRGHQANYGYTF. CDR3 bases: TGTGCCTGGAGGAGGGACAGGGGCCACCAAGCTAACTATGGCTACACCTTC. The chain links TRBV30 to TRBJ1-2; 10 nucleotides agree with TRBD1. This CDR3 has 17 amino acids. Per germline, CDR1 GTSNPN and CDR2 SVGIG (reference sequence). V shed 3 bases, J shed 0 bases, and the junction held 10 bases outside the gene matches.

This clonotype was detected ten times or more. The chain has TRBV10-1 and TRBJ2-7; D might be TRBD2 (6 bases). The germline CDR1 and CDR2 sequences are WNHNN and SYGVQD (reference sequence). V dropped 2 bases and J dropped 0 bases, with 11 bases sitting between them. The CDR3 is made up of 15 amino acids. CDR3 DNA sequence: TGCGCCAGCAGTGAGGGCGGTAGCGGCTCCTACGAGCAGTACTTC. This gives the protein CASSEGGSGSYEQYF.

This clonotype was found many times. J is TRBJ2-7 and V is TRBV20-1, with 9 positions matching TRBD1. CDR1 is DFQATT and CDR2 is SNEGSKA in the germline V gene (reference sequence). With 7 bases clipped from V and 5 bases from J, the junction kept 9 bases outside the gene matches. This CDR3 has 13 residues. CDR3 nucleotides: TGCAGTGGAACACAGGGGGCGCTCCACGAGCAGTACTTC. As protein: CSGTQGALHEQYF.

This clonotype was picked up many times. CDR3 DNA sequence: TGTGCCAGCAGCATAAGACCGGCCGAAGCTTTCTTT. Translating gives CASSIRPAEAFF. The genes are TRBV6-5 and TRBJ1-1; D uncertain. CDR3 length: 12 amino acids. CDR1 and CDR2 from the germline V gene are MNHEY and SVGAGI. V was pared by 6 bases and J by 8 bases, with 13 bases between.

This clonotype was counted at least ten times. The chain links TRBV7-9 to TRBJ1-1; a possible D gene is TRBD1 (5 bases). CDR1 is SEHNR, CDR2 FQNEAQ, per germline (reference sequence). The CDR3 totals 15 residues. Trimming removed 5 bases from V and 5 bases from J, with 18 bases in between. The CDR3 DNA sequence: TGTGCCAGCAGCATCCCGCCCCCCGGGGGTACTGAAGCTTTCTTT. Amino acid sequence: CASSIPPPGGTEAFF.

J is TRBJ1-2 and V is TRBV27, with 8 bases identical to TRBD1. The V gene end was trimmed by 5 bases and the J gene end by 6 bases; junction bases not matched to a gene: 5. Germline-derived CDR1 and CDR2 are MNHEY and SMNVEV (reference sequence). The CDR3 loop spans 13 amino acids. CDR3 bases: TGTGCCAGCAGTCCCTGGACAGGGAATGGCTACACCTTC. It encodes CASSPWTGNGYTF.

This clonotype was counted many times. The chain joins TRBV30 to TRBJ2-6; no clear D gene. V dropped 4 bases and J dropped 12 bases, with 13 bases sitting between them. Germline loops: CDR1 GTSNPN, CDR2 SVGIG (reference sequence). This CDR3 contains 12 residues. The chain's CDR3 is CAWIGIHSVLTF. The DNA of the CDR3 is TGTGCCTGGATAGGGATACACAGCGTCCTGACTTTC.

This clonotype was seen at least ten times. The chain links TRBV12-3 or TRBV12-4 to TRBJ1-2; the D is unclear. Between the trimmed V and J ends, which lost 3 bases and 0 bases, there was a span of 11 bases. This CDR3 comprises 15 residues. CDR3 residues: CASSLSGRPNYGYTF. The CDR3 coding sequence is TGTGCCAGCAGTTTGTCGGGCAGGCCTAACTATGGCTACACCTTC.

This clonotype was observed many times. The chain couples TRBV28 to TRBJ1-5; the D gene is possibly TRBD1 (5 bases). Trimming removed 7 bases from V and 7 bases from J, with 20 bases in between. CDR3 length: 15 residues. The germline CDR1 and CDR2 sequences are MDHEN and SYDVKM. The CDR3 sequence: CASTQRARAEQPQHF. The DNA of the CDR3 is TGTGCCAGCACCCAAAGGGCCAGGGCTGAACAGCCCCAGCATTTT.

In this sample, this clonotype turned up many times. The V gene is TRBV28, the J gene TRBJ2-5; 10 bases map to TRBD1. Unmatched junction bases numbered 8, after V lost 5 bases and J lost 5 bases. Germline V gives CDR1 MDHEN, CDR2 SYDVKM. CDR3 length equals 15 residues. The CDR3 protein is CASSPGQGFGETQYF. The DNA of the CDR3 is TGTGCCAGCAGTCCGGGACAGGGGTTCGGTGAGACCCAGTACTTC.

This clonotype showed up many times. V gene TRBV12-3 or TRBV12-4 combines with J gene TRBJ2-7; weak D call: TRBD1 (6 bases). Trimming left V 5 bases short and J 0 bases short, with 11 bases between. There are 14 residues in the CDR3. The CDR3 coding sequence is TGTGCCAGCAGTGCCCGGGACATCTCCTACGAGCAGTACTTC. This translates into CASSARDISYEQYF.

V is TRBV28 and J is TRBJ2-5; no clear D. V gave up 5 bases and J gave up 5 bases, with 15 bases separating them. Germline-derived CDR1 and CDR2 are MDHEN and SYDVKM. The CDR3 extends over 14 amino acids. CDR3: CASSSRVGGETQYF. The CDR3 DNA reads as TGTGCCAGCAGTAGCCGGGTCGGTGGGGAGACCCAGTACTTC.